Listed below are T cell receptor beta chains from one sample, sequenced in a study of T cells in Graves' hyperthyroidism and ophthalmopathy. TCRdb itself ran the multiplex PCR reads through MiXCR, one entry per CDR3 protein. Among almost 600,000 distinct CDR3 sequences listed, more than 45% were seen once. Sequenced sample: peripheral blood or thyroid tissue (not recorded which). These receptors all stem from a woman under 30 with Graves' hyperthyroidism. The conserved cysteine and the conserved F or W are not part of the CDR3 here.

v_call | cdr3_aa
TRBV2 | ASNGRWESPYEQY
TRBV2 | ARVNRDQETQY
TRBV10-2 | ASSESQRGNQPQH
TRBV12-5 | ASQSGEGNQPQH
TRBV7-9 | ASSLGGSGTLNTGETQY
TRBV27 | ASRINYEQY
TRBV10-3 | ATSRGADDEQY
TRBV19 | ASSIQPGFGEQF
TRBV10-3 | AISAGTGWKYSNQPQH
TRBV29-1 | SASRDNYEQY
TRBV7-6 | ASSYDSGTAGNEQY